One sample yielded the 31 T cell receptor beta chains listed below, sequenced in a study of CD8 T cells in ankylosing spondylitis. Overall study results and limits: For ankylosing spondylitis blood, a TCR beta motif of seven to nine highly homologous variants appeared characteristic.

TCRdb reprocessed the 5' RACE reads with MiXCR, giving one entry per CDR3 protein. The table records over 450,000 distinct CDR3 sequences, roughly 13% of them present only once. These receptors have no identified antigens. Sequences were obtained from blood, either unsorted or a sorted T cell fraction (not recorded which). All receptors come from a male donor with ankylosing spondylitis.

V gene TRBV20-1 combines with J gene TRBJ2-1, with 15 bases fitting TRBD2. V lost 6 bases to trimming and J lost 3 bases; unmatched junction nucleotides: 3. In germline, CDR1 is DFQATT, CDR2 SNEGSKA (reference sequence). This CDR3 comprises 15 residues. As DNA, the CDR3 is TGCAGTGCCATGGGACTAGCGGGAGGCTACAATGAGCAGTTCTTC. This codes for CSAMGLAGGYNEQFF.

This clonotype was counted a few times. The chain recombines TRBV6-2 or TRBV6-3 with TRBJ2-5, with 8 bases identical to TRBD2. V lost 6 bases to trimming and J lost 6 bases; unmatched junction nucleotides: 9. The germline V gene has CDR1 MNHEY and CDR2 SVGEGT. The CDR3 runs to 14 residues. The CDR3 nucleotides read TGTGCCAGCAGCCCGGGACTAGTGATGAAGACCCAGTACTTC. Translation gives CASSPGLVMKTQYF.

This chain uses TRBV9 with TRBJ2-3; no definite D call. The germline CDR1 and CDR2 sequences are SGDLS and YYNGEE. The CDR3 loop spans 14 amino acids. Trimming took off 0 bases at V and 6 bases at J, with 11 bases between the two ends. In nucleotides, the CDR3 is TGTGCCAGCAGCGTAGCACTACTGACGGATACGCAGTATTTT. Its protein is CASSVALLTDTQYF.

The CDR3 here is CASSYSTGTLNTGELFF. The CDR3 bases are TGTGCCAGCAGCTATTCGACAGGGACGTTAAACACCGGGGAGCTGTTTTTT. V and J are TRBV21-1 and TRBJ2-2; the table names TRBD1, a call not compared with the DNA. TRBV21-1 has pseudogene status. The CDR3 extends over 17 amino acids.

This clonotype was recorded a few times. CDR3 bases: TGCAGTGCGGGGACAGGGATCCCAAAGGAGGACTATGGCTACACCTTC. Its protein is CSAGTGIPKEDYGYTF. J is TRBJ1-2 and V is TRBV20-1; 9 nucleotides line up with TRBD1. The CDR3 extends over 16 amino acids. The germline V gene has CDR1 DFQATT and CDR2 SNEGSKA (reference sequence). Trimming cost V 6 bases and J 3 bases; bases outside gene matches: 14.

J is TRBJ2-5 and V is TRBV6-2 or TRBV6-3; 7 bases map to TRBD2. Trimming took 2 bases from V and 4 from J; bases not matched to a gene: 10. The CDR3 has 16 residues. CDR1 and CDR2 (germline): MNHEY, SVGEGT. Here the CDR3 reads CASSYPLSGIRETQYF. The CDR3 DNA follows: TGTGCCAGCAGTTACCCACTAAGCGGGATTCGAGAGACCCAGTACTTC.

The chain has TRBV5-1 and TRBJ2-5, with 7 bases aligning to TRBD2. Unmatched junction bases numbered 4, after V lost 4 bases and J lost 1 base. CDR1 is SGHRS, CDR2 YFSETQ, per germline. The CDR3 runs 14 residues. CDR3 coding DNA: TGCGCCAGCAGCCAGACTAGCAGCCAAGAGACCCAGTACTTC. Translation: CASSQTSSQETQYF.

J is TRBJ1-1 and V is TRBV20-1, with D possibly being TRBD1 (5 bases). This CDR3 spans 10 amino acids. The germline gives CDR1 DFQATT, CDR2 SNEGSKA (reference sequence). The DNA for the CDR3 is TGCAGGACCAGACAGCCTGAAGCTTTCTTT. It translates to CRTRQPEAFF.

The CDR3 is CASSPGASTGADTQYF. The CDR3, as DNA: TGTGCCAGCAGCCCCGGGGCCTCGACTGGTGCAGATACGCAGTATTTT. This chain joins TRBV11-3 and TRBJ2-3; D possibly uses TRBD1 or TRBD2 (5 bases each). CDR1 SGHNT and CDR2 YENEEA come from the germline V gene. CDR3 length: 16 amino acids. The V end was cut by 5 bases, the J end by 4 bases, with 19 bases between.

The V and J genes are TRBV21-1 and TRBJ1-1. TRBV21-1 is tagged as a pseudogene. The CDR3 has 15 residues. Here the CDR3 DNA reads TGTGCCAGCAGCAAATTAAGGTATCGGGGCACTGAAGCTTTCTTT. The encoded protein is CASSKLRYRGTEAFF.

This chain uses TRBV3-1 with TRBJ2-1; 10 nucleotides line up with TRBD2. V lost 3 bases to trimming and J lost 9 bases; unmatched junction nucleotides: 11. Per the germline V gene, CDR1 is LGHDT and CDR2 is YNNKEL (reference sequence). CDR3 size: 16 residues. CDR3: CASSQASLAGVVEQFF. As DNA, the CDR3 is TGTGCCAGCAGCCAGGCATCTCTAGCGGGAGTTGTTGAGCAGTTCTTC.

This chain joins TRBV2 and TRBJ1-1; D perhaps matches TRBD1 (6 bases). This CDR3 spans 14 amino acids. V lost 3 bases and J 3 bases, leaving 11 bases between the germline ends. The germline V gene encodes CDR1 SNHLY and CDR2 FYNNEI. The CDR3 loop is CASSDWGQDTEAFF. The CDR3 DNA follows: TGTGCCAGCAGTGACTGGGGGCAGGACACTGAAGCTTTCTTT.

The chain combines TRBV6-6 with TRBJ1-1; D is uncertain. The germline V and J ends were trimmed by 0 bases and 7 bases, with 9 bases remaining between them. Germline CDR1 MNHNY, CDR2 SVGAGI (reference sequence). CDR3 length equals 13 residues. The CDR3 protein is CASSYSFRREAFF. The CDR3 DNA reads as TGTGCCAGCAGTTACTCGTTCAGGCGTGAAGCTTTCTTT.

This clonotype was observed at least ten times. The rearrangement uses TRBV20-1 and TRBJ2-3, with 10 bases fitting TRBD2. This CDR3 region has 15 residues. After removal of 5 bases from V and 5 bases from J, the junction contained 10 bases not matched to a gene. Germline V gene lookup returns CDR1 DFQATT and CDR2 SNEGSKA (reference sequence). CDR3 sequence reads: CSAPKAGGPGDTQYF. CDR3 nucleotides: TGCAGTGCTCCTAAAGCGGGAGGGCCTGGAGATACGCAGTATTTT.

This clonotype came up many times. This rearrangement joins TRBV7-9 to TRBJ1-1; D remains unclear. CDR1 and CDR2 (germline): SEHNR, FQNEAQ (reference sequence). V was cut by 7 bases and J by 0 bases, with 12 bases left in between. The CDR3 spans 14 residues. The CDR3 coding sequence is TGTGCCAGCAAACCCCCGCGGGTGAACACTGAAGCTTTCTTT. It encodes CASKPPRVNTEAFF. Variable domain in full (rest from reference TRBV7-9 and TRBJ1-1): DTGVSQNPRHKITKRGQNVTFRCDPISEHNRLYWYRQTLGQGPEFLTYFQNEAQLEKSRLLSDRFSAERPKGSFSTLEIQRTEQGDSAMYLCASKPPRVNTEAFFGQGTRLTVV.

This chain connects TRBV11-3 to TRBJ2-1; 9 bases fit TRBD2. Per the germline V gene, CDR1 is SGHNT and CDR2 is YENEEA. The CDR3 length is 15 residues. V dropped 3 bases and J dropped 6; count of bases not matched to a gene: 6. CDR3 in amino acids: CASSFAGGIPNEQFF. CDR3 coding DNA: TGTGCCAGCAGCTTTGCGGGAGGGATTCCCAATGAGCAGTTCTTC.

In its sample, this clonotype was seen many times. The chain recombines TRBV2 with TRBJ2-5; maybe TRBD2 (6 bases). The V gene's germline CDR1 is SNHLY and CDR2 FYNNEI. Trimming stripped 6 bases from V and 7 bases from J, with 21 bases between. This CDR3 is 15 amino acids long. CDR3 nucleotides: TGTGCCAGCAGGTCGACTAGTACGCAAGATGGGACCCAGTACTTC. Translated, it gives CASRSTSTQDGTQYF.

V usage is TRBV4-2 and J usage is TRBJ2-3; tentatively, D is TRBD2 (5 bases). The V end was cut by 1 base, the J end by 0 bases, with 11 bases between. The CDR3 loop spans 16 amino acids. CDR1 is LGHNA and CDR2 is YNFKEQ in the germline V gene. Written as DNA, the CDR3 is TGTGCCAGCAGCCAAGTCCGCGGAGGAAGCACAGATACGCAGTATTTT. As protein: CASSQVRGGSTDTQYF.

This chain connects TRBV11-2 to TRBJ2-3, with TRBD2 matching over 14 bases. V dropped 2 bases and J dropped 2; count of bases not matched to a gene: 9. The CDR3 spans 19 residues. Germline V gene lookup returns CDR1 SGHAT and CDR2 FQNNGV. Written as DNA, the CDR3 is TGTGCCAGCAGCTTACTCTGGACTAGCGGGAGGATGCCCACAGATACGCAGTATTTT. The encoded protein is CASSLLWTSGRMPTDTQYF.

This clonotype was detected ten times or more. The rearrangement uses TRBV12-3 or TRBV12-4 and TRBJ2-2, with 8 nucleotides matching TRBD1. This CDR3 comprises 16 residues. V lost 5 bases and J lost 3; bases outside the gene matches: 8. CDR3 loop: CASSHRQGLHTGELFF. CDR3 sequence (DNA): TGTGCCAGCAGTCATAGACAGGGGCTGCACACCGGGGAGCTGTTTTTT.

This clonotype has a handful of counts. This chain links TRBV11-1 with TRBJ2-3, with 16 positions matching TRBD2. Germline CDR1 and CDR2: SGHAT and FQDESV (reference sequence). This CDR3 is 18 amino acids long. With 4 bases clipped from V and 0 bases from J, the junction kept 4 bases outside the gene matches. The DNA of the CDR3 is TGTGCCAGCAGCTCGGGACTAGCGGGAGGGCCTAGCACAGATACGCAGTATTTT. It translates to CASSSGLAGGPSTDTQYF.

This clonotype was detected only a few times. The gene calls are TRBV20-1 and TRBJ1-6; D may be TRBD1 (5 bases). Trimming removed 1 base from V and 7 bases from J, with 11 bases in between. Germline assignment: CDR1 DFQATT and CDR2 SNEGSKA (reference sequence). This CDR3 is built from 14 residues. This chain's CDR3 is CSARVGTENSPLHF. DNA for the CDR3: TGCAGTGCTAGAGTCGGGACGGAGAATTCACCCCTCCACTTT.

Only a few counts were recorded for this clonotype. DNA of the CDR3: TGTGCCAGCAGTGAGATCGGACAGTCGGCAGAGACCCAGTACTTC. This gives the protein CASSEIGQSAETQYF. The chain recombines TRBV12-3 or TRBV12-4 with TRBJ2-5; possible D gene TRBD1, 6 bases. The CDR3 extends over 15 amino acids. Trimming stripped 5 bases from V and 4 bases from J, with 17 bases between.

This clonotype was seen a few times. The chain carries TRBV6-1 and TRBJ2-3; 11 bases map to TRBD2. Germline trimming cut 6 bases from V and 4 bases from J; bases unmatched to any gene: 12. The CDR3 loop spans 17 amino acids. The V gene's germline CDR1 is MNHNS and CDR2 SASEGT. The CDR3 loop reads CASSALYLAGGSDTQYF. The CDR3 DNA is TGTGCCAGCAGCGCCCTTTACCTAGCGGGAGGTTCAGATACGCAGTATTTT.

This clonotype was counted only a few times. As DNA, the CDR3 is TGCAGTGCTAGAGGGCGGGGGGACTACAATGAGCAGTTCTTC. Encoded protein: CSARGRGDYNEQFF. This chain links TRBV20-1 with TRBJ2-1, with 8 bases lining up with TRBD2. After removal of 1 base from V and 3 bases from J, the junction contained 2 bases not matched to a gene. Germline CDR1 reads DFQATT; CDR2 reads SNEGSKA (reference sequence). The CDR3 spans 14 residues.

This rearrangement joins TRBV12-3 or TRBV12-4 to TRBJ2-7; possibly TRBD1 or TRBD2 for D (7 bases each). V lost 6 bases and J 4 bases, leaving 19 bases between the germline ends. CDR3 length: 15 amino acids. This chain's CDR3 is CASRRASGGDYEQYF. In DNA, the CDR3 is TGTGCCAGCAGACGAGCCTCAGGGGGGGATTACGAGCAGTACTTC.

The chain has TRBV27 and TRBJ1-2; 11 positions match TRBD1. This CDR3 has 16 amino acids. Germline-derived CDR1 and CDR2 are MNHEY and SMNVEV (reference sequence). Losses at the gene ends were 5 bases for V and 0 bases for J; bases not matched to a gene: 5. In DNA form, the CDR3 reads TGTGCCAGCAGTGAAGGACAGGGGGCGCCTAACTATGGCTACACCTTC. It translates to CASSEGQGAPNYGYTF.

This chain connects TRBV5-1 to TRBJ2-5; the D gene is possibly TRBD2 (6 bases). The V end lost 4 bases, the J end lost 2 bases, and 9 bases lay between the germline ends. The CDR3 totals 13 residues. CDR1 SGHRS and CDR2 YFSETQ come from the germline V gene. The CDR3 protein is CASSAGRQETQYF. CDR3 nucleotide sequence: TGCGCCAGCAGCGCGGGACGGCAAGAGACCCAGTACTTC.

The chain recombines TRBV29-1 with TRBJ1-5; D might be TRBD1 (6 bases). This CDR3 comprises 12 residues. V lost 7 bases to trimming and J lost 4 bases, with 11 bases between them. Germline lookup yields CDR1 SQVTM and CDR2 ANQGSEA. The CDR3 sequence is CSALTGNQPQHF. CDR3 nucleotides: TGCAGCGCACTTACAGGGAATCAGCCCCAGCATTTT.

The CDR3 loop reads CASSARGTYNEQFF. The CDR3 bases are TGTGCCAGCAGCGCCAGGGGCACCTACAATGAGCAGTTCTTC. This sequence joins TRBV11-3 and TRBJ2-1, with D possibly being TRBD1 (6 bases). CDR3 length equals 14 residues. Germline CDR1 reads SGHNT; CDR2 reads YENEEA. V was cut by 5 bases and J by 2 bases, with 10 bases left in between.

The chain combines TRBV20-1 with TRBJ2-5; D is perhaps TRBD2 (6 bases). The germline V gene encodes CDR1 DFQATT and CDR2 SNEGSKA (reference sequence). V lost 0 bases, J lost 4 bases, and 18 bases lay in between. There are 16 residues in the CDR3. The CDR3 spells CSARDRRREASETQYF. The CDR3 DNA reads TGCAGTGCTAGAGATAGGCGAAGGGAGGCATCAGAGACCCAGTACTTC.